A single sample is the source of the 6 T cell receptor beta chains below, sequenced in a study of blood T cell repertoires in COVID-19. Assay: immunoSEQ multiplex PCR; the TCRdb copy retains only in-frame clones and omits some. The data show about 270,000 clones, with 88% seen just once and 3% held by the top ten. The sample taken for sequencing was PBMCs or T cells enriched from blood (not recorded which). The receptor source for this set is a woman aged 50 to 65 who had recovered from COVID-19.

The rearrangement uses TRBV7-3 and TRBJ2-3, with D possibly TRBD2 on 5 matching bases. The CDR3 is 14 amino acids. Looked up from germline, CDR1 is SGHTA and CDR2 is FQGTGA. Trimming removed 5 bases from V and 2 bases from J, with 11 bases in between. The CDR3 DNA sequence: TGTGCCAGCAGCGGAAGCGGCTACACAGATACGCAGTATTTT. Its protein is CASSGSGYTDTQYF.

The gene calls are TRBV5-1 and TRBJ1-2; 8 bases align to TRBD1. The CDR3 length is 15 residues. Germline-derived CDR1 and CDR2 are SGHRS and YFSETQ. Trimming took 2 bases from V and 4 from J; bases not matched to a gene: 7. The CDR3 loop reads CASSLVPGQAYGYTF. CDR3 in DNA: TGCGCCAGCAGCTTAGTCCCGGGACAGGCCTATGGCTACACCTTC.

The table lists this clone with a count of one. The chain joins TRBV5-1 to TRBJ2-7; D gene uncertain. CDR3 size: 12 residues. Germline V gene sequence: CDR1 SGHRS, CDR2 YFSETQ. V shed 5 bases and J shed 5 bases, with 11 bases lying between them. DNA for the CDR3: TGCGCCAGCAGTTGGGCCGACCACGAGCAGTACTTC. Amino acids: CASSWADHEQYF.

V gene TRBV27 combines with J gene TRBJ2-5; TRBD2 might be the D (5 bases). Germline values: CDR1 MNHEY, CDR2 SMNVEV (reference sequence). The V end was cut by 3 bases, the J end by 1 base, with 12 bases between. This CDR3 comprises 15 residues. The CDR3 DNA reads as TGTGCCAGCAGTTTCCAAGGGAGACTCCAAGAGACCCAGTACTTC. Translating it yields CASSFQGRLQETQYF.

This chain joins TRBV29-1 and TRBJ2-3; TRBD2 agrees at 11 bases. The length of the CDR3 is 16 residues. Per the germline V gene, CDR1 is SQVTM and CDR2 is ANQGSEA. J lost 7 bases, V lost 6 bases, and 15 bases had no gene match. CDR3 bases: TGCAGCGTCGCTACAGGGATTGCTAGCGGGAGGAATACGCAGTATTTT. It codes for CSVATGIASGRNTQYF.

The chain links TRBV3-1 (or the pseudogene TRBV3-2) to TRBJ1-6; no reliable D call. Per germline, CDR1 LGHDT and CDR2 YNNKEL (reference sequence). V shed 4 bases and J shed 7 bases, with 5 bases lying between them. The CDR3 is made up of 12 amino acids. The CDR3 DNA sequence: TGTGCCAGCAGCCTCCAGAATTCACCCCTCCACTTT. Protein product: CASSLQNSPLHF.